Listed below are T cell receptor beta chains from one sample, sequenced in a study of immune evolution from preneoplasia to lung adenocarcinoma. This table comes from immunoSEQ multiplex PCR, and its TCRdb copy is limited to in-frame clones, with some not included. This sample has 3,000 to 4,500 clones, with 76% found just once. The sequenced sample was FFPE minimally invasive lung adenocarcinoma tissue. The receptors were sampled from a person aged 60-79 years with lung adenocarcinoma. Both conserved end residues are part of each CDR3. The D gene is left open where the match is weak. Rows give clone size only sometimes, using once, few, many, or a class for an expanded clone.

>.|.|TRBJ2-1|TRBV5-1
CASSFPKIDNEQFF
TGCGCCAGCAGCTTCCCCAAGATCGACAATGAGCAGTTCTTC
>TRBD1|.|TRBJ2-2|TRBV28
CASSPFGQGTGELFF
TGTGCCAGCAGTCCGTTCGGACAGGGAACCGGGGAGCTGTTTTTT
>TRBD2|.|TRBJ2-1|TRBV14
CASSQRLAGGYEQFF
TGTGCCAGCAGCCAACGACTAGCGGGAGGGTATGAGCAGTTCTTC
>TRBD1|.|TRBJ1-1|TRBV10-1
CASSNPTGIYTEAFF
TGCGCCAGCAGTAATCCGACAGGGATTTATACTGAAGCTTTCTTT
>.|few|TRBJ2-7|TRBV2
CASSGGLEQYF
TGTGCCAGCAGTGGGGGGCTCGAGCAGTACTTC
>TRBD2|.|TRBJ2-2|TRBV11-2
CASSLGLVNTGELFF
TGTGCCAGCAGCTTGGGACTAGTCAACACCGGGGAGCTGTTTTTT
>TRBD1|once|TRBJ1-2|TRBV29-1
CSGGKVTNRGYGYTF
TGCAGCGGCGGGAAGGTAACTAACAGGGGGTATGGCTACACCTTC
>.|large|TRBJ2-2|TRBV19
CASSASLYTGELFF
TGTGCCAGTAGTGCCTCGCTCTACACCGGGGAGCTGTTTTTT
>TRBD2|few|TRBJ2-7|TRBV6-1
CASSKREGDEQYF
TGTGCCAGCAGTAAGCGGGAGGGGGACGAGCAGTACTTC
>.|.|TRBJ2-1|TRBV29-1
CSVVGWYSSYNEQFF
TGCAGCGTTGTCGGGTGGTATAGCTCCTACAATGAGCAGTTCTTC
>.|.|TRBJ2-4|TRBV6-5
CASSYSEVAKNIQYF
TGTGCCAGCAGTTACTCGGAGGTAGCCAAAAACATTCAGTACTTC
>.|few|TRBJ2-5|TRBV2
CASSRQETQYF
TGTGCCAGCTCGCGGCAAGAGACCCAGTACTTC
>TRBD2|few|TRBJ2-5|TRBV6-4
CASSEWEGETQYF
TGTGCCAGCAGTGAATGGGAGGGGGAGACCCAGTACTTC
>TRBD1|once|TRBJ1-1|TRBV5-1
CASSLGQGAGGAFF
TGCGCCAGCAGCTTGGGACAGGGGGCCGGCGGAGCTTTCTTT
>TRBD2|.|TRBJ2-1|TRBV11-2
CASSLWIAGVQVF
TGTGCCAGCAGCTTATGGATAGCGGGAGTTCAGGTCTTC
>TRBD2|once|TRBJ2-1|TRBV2
CASGGTSGTRDEQFF
TGTGCCAGCGGAGGGACTAGCGGAACTCGGGATGAGCAGTTCTTC
>TRBD2|few|TRBJ2-7|TRBV19
CASRDLAGDPYEQYF
TGTGCCAGTAGGGATCTAGCGGGAGATCCATACGAGCAGTACTTC